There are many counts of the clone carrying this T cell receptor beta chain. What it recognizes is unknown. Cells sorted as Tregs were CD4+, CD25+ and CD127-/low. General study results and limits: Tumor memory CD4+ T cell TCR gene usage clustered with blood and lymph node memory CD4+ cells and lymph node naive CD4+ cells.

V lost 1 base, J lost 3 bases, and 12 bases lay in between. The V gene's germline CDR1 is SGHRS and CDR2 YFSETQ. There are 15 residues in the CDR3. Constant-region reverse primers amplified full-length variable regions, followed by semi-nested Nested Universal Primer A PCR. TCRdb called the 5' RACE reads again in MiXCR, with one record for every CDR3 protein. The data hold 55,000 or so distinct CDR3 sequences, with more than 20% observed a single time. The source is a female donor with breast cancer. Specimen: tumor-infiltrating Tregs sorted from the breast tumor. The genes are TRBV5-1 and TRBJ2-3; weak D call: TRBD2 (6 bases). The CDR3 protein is CASSLLGGSTDTQYF. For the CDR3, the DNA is TGCGCCAGCAGCTTGTTGGGGGGATCGACAGATACGCAGTATTTT.